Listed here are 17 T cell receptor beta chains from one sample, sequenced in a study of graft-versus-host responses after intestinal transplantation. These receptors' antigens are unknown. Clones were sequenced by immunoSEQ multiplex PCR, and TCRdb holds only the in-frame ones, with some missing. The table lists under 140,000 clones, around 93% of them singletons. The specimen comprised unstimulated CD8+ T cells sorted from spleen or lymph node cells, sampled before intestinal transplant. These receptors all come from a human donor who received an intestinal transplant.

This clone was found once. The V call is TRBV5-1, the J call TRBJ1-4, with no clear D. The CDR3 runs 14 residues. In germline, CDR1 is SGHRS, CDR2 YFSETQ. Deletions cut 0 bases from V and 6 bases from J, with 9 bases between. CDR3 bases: TGCGCCAGCAGCTTGGCCGGGCAGGATGAAAAACTGTTTTTT. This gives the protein CASSLAGQDEKLFF.

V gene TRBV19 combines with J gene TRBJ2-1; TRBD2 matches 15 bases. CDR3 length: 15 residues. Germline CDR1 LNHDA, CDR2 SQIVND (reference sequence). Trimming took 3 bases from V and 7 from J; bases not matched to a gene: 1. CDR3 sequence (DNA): TGTGCCAGTAGTATTGGACTAGCGGGAGGGAATGAGCAGTTCTTC. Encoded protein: CASSIGLAGGNEQFF.

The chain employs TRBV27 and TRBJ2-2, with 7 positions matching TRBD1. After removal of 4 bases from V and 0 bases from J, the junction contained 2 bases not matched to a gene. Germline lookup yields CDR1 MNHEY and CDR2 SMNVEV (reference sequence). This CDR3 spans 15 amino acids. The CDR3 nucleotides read TGTGCCAGCAGTTATCAGGGGGCGAACACCGGGGAGCTGTTTTTT. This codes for CASSYQGANTGELFF.

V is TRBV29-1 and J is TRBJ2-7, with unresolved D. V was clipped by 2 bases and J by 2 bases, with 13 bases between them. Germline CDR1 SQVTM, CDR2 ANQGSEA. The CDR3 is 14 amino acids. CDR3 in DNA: TGCAGCGTTGAAATAGTCTCCGGAGCCTACGAGCAGTACTTC. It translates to CSVEIVSGAYEQYF.

CDR3 sequence: CASSLGEAGGTYEQYF. The CDR3 region has the DNA TGCGCCAGCAGCTTAGGGGAGGCGGGGGGAACCTACGAGCAGTACTTC. The chain employs TRBV5-1 and TRBJ2-7; TRBD2 matches 8 bases. This CDR3 has 16 residues. The germline V gene has CDR1 SGHRS and CDR2 YFSETQ. J lost 2 bases, V lost 2 bases, and 9 bases had no gene match.

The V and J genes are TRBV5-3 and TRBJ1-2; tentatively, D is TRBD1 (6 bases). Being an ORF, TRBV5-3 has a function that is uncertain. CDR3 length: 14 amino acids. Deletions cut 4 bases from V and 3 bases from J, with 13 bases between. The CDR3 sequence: CARSPTGRYYGYTF. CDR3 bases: TGTGCCAGAAGCCCAACAGGGAGGTACTATGGCTACACCTTC.

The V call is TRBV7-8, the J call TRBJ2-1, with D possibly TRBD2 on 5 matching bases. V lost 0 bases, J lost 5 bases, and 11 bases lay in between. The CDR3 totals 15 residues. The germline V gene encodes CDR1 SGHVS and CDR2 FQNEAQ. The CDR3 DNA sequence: TGTGCCAGCAGCTTAGCGGTTACACTAGACAATGAGCAGTTCTTC. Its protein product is CASSLAVTLDNEQFF.

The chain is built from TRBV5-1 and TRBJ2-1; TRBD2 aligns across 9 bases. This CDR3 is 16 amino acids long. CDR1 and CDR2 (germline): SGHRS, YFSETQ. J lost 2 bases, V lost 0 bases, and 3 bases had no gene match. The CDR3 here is CASSLAAGGTYNEQFF. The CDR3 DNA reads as TGCGCCAGCAGCTTGGCAGCGGGAGGTACCTACAATGAGCAGTTCTTC.

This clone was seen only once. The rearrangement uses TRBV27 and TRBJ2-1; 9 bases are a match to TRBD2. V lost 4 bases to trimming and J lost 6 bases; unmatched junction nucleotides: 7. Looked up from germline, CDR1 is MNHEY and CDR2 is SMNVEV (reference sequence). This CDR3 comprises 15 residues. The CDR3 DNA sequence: TGTGCCAGCAGTTGGGCTAGCGGGATGGGCAATGAGCAGTTCTTC. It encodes CASSWASGMGNEQFF.

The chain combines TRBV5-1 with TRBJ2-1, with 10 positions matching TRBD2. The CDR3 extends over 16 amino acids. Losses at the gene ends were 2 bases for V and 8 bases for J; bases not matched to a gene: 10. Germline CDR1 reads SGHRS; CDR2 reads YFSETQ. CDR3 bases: TGCGCCAGCAGCTTTCCAGCGGGAGGGCCTACATATGAGCAGTTCTTC. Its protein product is CASSFPAGGPTYEQFF.

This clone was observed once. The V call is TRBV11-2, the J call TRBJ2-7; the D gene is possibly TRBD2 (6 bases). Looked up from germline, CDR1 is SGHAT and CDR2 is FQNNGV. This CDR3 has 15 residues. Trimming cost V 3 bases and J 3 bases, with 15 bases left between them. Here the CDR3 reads CASSFGAGGFYEQYF. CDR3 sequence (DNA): TGTGCCAGCAGCTTCGGAGCGGGTGGATTCTACGAGCAGTACTTC.

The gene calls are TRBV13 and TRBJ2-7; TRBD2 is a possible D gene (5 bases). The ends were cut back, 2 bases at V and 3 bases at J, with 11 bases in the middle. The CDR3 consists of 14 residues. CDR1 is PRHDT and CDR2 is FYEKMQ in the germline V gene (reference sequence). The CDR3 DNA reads TGTGCCAGCAGCTTAAGACTGGCGGGCTACGAGCAGTACTTC. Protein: CASSLRLAGYEQYF.

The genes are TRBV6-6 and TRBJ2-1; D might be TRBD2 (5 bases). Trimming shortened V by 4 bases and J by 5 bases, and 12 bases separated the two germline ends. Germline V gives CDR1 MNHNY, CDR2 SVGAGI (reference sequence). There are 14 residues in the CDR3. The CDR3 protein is CASSFPGSNNEQFF. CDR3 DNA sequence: TGTGCCAGCAGTTTTCCGGGATCAAACAATGAGCAGTTCTTC.

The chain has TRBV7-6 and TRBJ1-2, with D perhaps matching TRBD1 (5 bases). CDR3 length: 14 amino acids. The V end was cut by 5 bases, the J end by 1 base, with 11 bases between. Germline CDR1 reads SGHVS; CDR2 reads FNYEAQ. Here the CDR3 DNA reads TGTGCCAGCAGCGCCCTGACAGTTAACTATGGCTACACCTTC. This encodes CASSALTVNYGYTF.

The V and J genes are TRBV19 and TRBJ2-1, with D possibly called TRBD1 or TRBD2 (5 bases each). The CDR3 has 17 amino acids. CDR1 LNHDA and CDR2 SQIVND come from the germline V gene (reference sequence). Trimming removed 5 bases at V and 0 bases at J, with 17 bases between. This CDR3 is CASSPSSGRNSYNEQFF. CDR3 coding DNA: TGTGCCAGTAGTCCCTCATCGGGGCGAAACTCCTACAATGAGCAGTTCTTC.

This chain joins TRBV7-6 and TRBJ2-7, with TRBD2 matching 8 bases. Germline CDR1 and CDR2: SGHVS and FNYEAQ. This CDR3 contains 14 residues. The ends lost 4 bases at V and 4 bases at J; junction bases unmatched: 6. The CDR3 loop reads CASSSGTSMYEQYF. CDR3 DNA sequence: TGTGCCAGCAGCTCTGGGACTAGTATGTACGAGCAGTACTTC.

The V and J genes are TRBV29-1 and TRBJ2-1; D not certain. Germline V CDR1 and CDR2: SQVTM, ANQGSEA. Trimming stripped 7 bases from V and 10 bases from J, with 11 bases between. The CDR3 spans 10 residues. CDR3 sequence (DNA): TGCAGCGCGATACTTGGAGAGCAGTTCTTC. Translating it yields CSAILGEQFF.